This TCR beta chain comes out of a study of preoperative IRX-2 immunotherapy in early breast cancer. Clones were read by immunoSEQ multiplex PCR, and TCRdb kept only the in-frame ones, dropping some. The table includes some 59,000 clones, roughly 94% detected once. Indicated treatment: preoperative locoregional IRX-2 cytokine immunotherapy. This phase Ib study tested locoregional IRX-2 cytokine immunotherapy given before surgery. The V end was cut by 3 bases, the J end by 6 bases, with 11 bases between. The V gene's germline CDR1 is LNHDA and CDR2 SQIVND (reference sequence). The CDR3 covers 14 residues.

Collection took place from a patient treated with IRX-2 immunotherapy. The chain links TRBV19 to TRBJ2-2; tentatively, D is TRBD1 or TRBD2 (5 bases each). The source is a human donor with breast cancer. Here the CDR3 DNA reads TGTGCCAGTAGTATCGGGGCTGGGGCCGGGGAGCTGTTTTTT. This sequence encodes CASSIGAGAGELFF.